A single sample is the source of the 27 T cell receptor beta chains below, sequenced in a study of CD8 T cell repertoires and HIV-1 epitope variants. No antigen has been assigned to these receptors. The data were produced by immunoSEQ multiplex PCR, yet TCRdb's version contains in-frame clones alone and is incomplete. The sample carries around 5,700 clones, 65% to 70% recorded once. Sequences were obtained from cultured CD8+ T cells derived from PBMCs. All receptors come from a male donor with HIV.

Only a few counts were recorded for this clone. The rearrangement joins TRBV7-2 to TRBJ1-5; unclear D gene. Per the germline V gene, CDR1 is SGHTA and CDR2 is FQGNSA. The CDR3 runs 14 residues. With 1 base removed from V and 1 base from J, the gap between germline ends came to 5 bases. The CDR3 bases are TGTGCCAGCAGCTTAGAGTTGAGCAATCAGCCCCAGCATTTT. Translation gives CASSLELSNQPQHF.

This clone appeared a few times. V gene TRBV27 combines with J gene TRBJ2-7; 8 nucleotides match TRBD1. The CDR3 covers 15 residues. J lost 4 bases, V lost 5 bases, and 10 bases had no gene match. Germline-derived CDR1 and CDR2 are MNHEY and SMNVEV (reference sequence). This chain's CDR3 is CASSLLADRVYEQYF. CDR3 DNA sequence: TGTGCCAGCAGTCTCCTCGCGGACAGGGTATACGAGCAGTACTTC.

J is TRBJ2-2 and V is TRBV7-3; no definite D call. The ends were cut back, 5 bases at V and 7 bases at J, with 17 bases in the middle. This CDR3 spans 15 amino acids. CDR1 SGHTA and CDR2 FQGTGA come from the germline V gene. The CDR3 bases are TGTGCCAGCAGCAACAACATCGAGGTCGTCGGGGAGCTGTTTTTT. This translates into CASSNNIEVVGELFF.

The chain links TRBV9 to TRBJ2-2; the D call may be TRBD1 or TRBD2 (6 bases each). The ends were cut back, 7 bases at V and 3 bases at J, with 19 bases in the middle. From germline, CDR1 is SGDLS and CDR2 YYNGEE. This CDR3 region has 16 residues. CDR3 loop: CASCLGRGGHTGELFF. CDR3 bases: TGTGCCAGCTGCCTCGGGAGAGGGGGGCACACCGGGGAGCTGTTTTTT. Based on the CDR3 plus reference TRBV9 and TRBJ2-2, the full variable domain is DSGVTQTPKHLITATGQRVTLRCSPRSGDLSVYWYQQSLDQGLQFLIQYYNGEERAKGNILERFSAQQFPDLHSELNLSSLELGDSALYFCASCLGRGGHTGELFFGEGSRLTVL.

The V and J genes are TRBV6-5 and TRBJ1-1; 8 bases align to TRBD1. The CDR3 contains 16 residues. V dropped 2 bases and J dropped 0; count of bases not matched to a gene: 5. Germline CDR1 and CDR2: MNHEY and SVGAGI. The CDR3 region has the DNA TGTGCCAGCAGTTACGCGAACAGGGGGATGAACACTGAAGCTTTCTTT. It yields the protein CASSYANRGMNTEAFF.

The chain combines TRBV5-1 with TRBJ1-1; maybe TRBD1 (6 bases). Per the germline V gene, CDR1 is SGHRS and CDR2 is YFSETQ. The germline V and J ends were trimmed by 0 bases and 0 bases, with 9 bases remaining between them. The CDR3 length is 15 residues. The CDR3 loop is CASSLVQGMNTEAFF. Here the CDR3 DNA reads TGCGCCAGCAGCTTGGTCCAGGGGATGAACACTGAAGCTTTCTTT.

The genes are TRBV4-3 and TRBJ1-2, with D unresolved. CDR1 is LGHNA, CDR2 YSLEER, per germline. The CDR3 totals 14 residues. V lost 0 bases to trimming and J lost 5 bases, with 10 bases between them. The CDR3 DNA reads TGCGCCAGCAGCCAAGATAGGGCGGTATATGGCTACACCTTC. Protein: CASSQDRAVYGYTF.

This sequence joins TRBV28 and TRBJ2-1, with D hard to call. V was cut by 3 bases and J by 0 bases, with 12 bases left in between. The germline gives CDR1 MDHEN, CDR2 SYDVKM. This CDR3 has 16 amino acids. CDR3 DNA sequence: TGTGCCAGCAGTTTGGCTTACAGAAGCTCCTACAATGAGCAGTTCTTC. This codes for CASSLAYRSSYNEQFF. The whole variable domain, remainder taken from reference TRBV28 and TRBJ2-1, is DVKVTQSSRYLVKRTGEKVFLECVQDMDHENMFWYRQDPGLGLRLIYFSYDVKMKEKGDIPEGYSVSREKKERFSLILESASTNQTSMYLCASSLAYRSSYNEQFFGPGTRLTVL.

V is TRBV7-2 and J is TRBJ1-1; D is undetermined. Germline CDR1 reads SGHTA; CDR2 reads FQGNSA. The CDR3 runs 13 residues. Trimming took 1 base from V and 7 from J, leaving 10 bases between them. CDR3 amino acids: CASSLGPSNEAFF. CDR3 in DNA: TGTGCCAGCAGCTTAGGGCCAAGTAATGAAGCTTTCTTT.

The chain recombines TRBV5-1 with TRBJ2-5; unclear D gene. The length of the CDR3 is 12 residues. V shed 7 bases and J shed 4 bases, with 11 bases lying between them. Germline CDR1 reads SGHRS; CDR2 reads YFSETQ. CDR3 region: CASLGPTETQYF. For the CDR3, the DNA is TGCGCCAGCCTTGGCCCCACAGAGACCCAGTACTTC.

This chain uses TRBV5-1 with TRBJ2-2, with 10 bases lining up with TRBD1. The V gene's germline CDR1 is SGHRS and CDR2 YFSETQ. CDR3 size: 15 residues. The V and J ends lost 3 bases and 8 bases, in that order; junction bases with no gene match: 7. The CDR3 loop reads CASSSTGGVSGELFF. The DNA for the CDR3 is TGCGCCAGCAGCTCGACAGGGGGCGTCTCTGGGGAGCTGTTTTTT.

CDR3 nucleotide sequence: TGTGCCAGCAGCGTACAGGGGGCTAATGAGCAGTTCTTC. Translating it yields CASSVQGANEQFF. The rearrangement uses TRBV28 and TRBJ2-1; TRBD1 aligns across 9 bases. Germline V gives CDR1 MDHEN, CDR2 SYDVKM. The trim removed 6 bases at V and 7 bases at J, leaving 4 bases unmatched. The CDR3 has 13 residues.

J is TRBJ1-1 and V is TRBV2; a possible D gene is TRBD1 (5 bases). This CDR3 comprises 14 residues. Germline-derived CDR1 and CDR2 are SNHLY and FYNNEI. V was trimmed by 0 bases and J by 10 bases, leaving 15 bases between them. CDR3 sequence: CASSEASGGRGAFF. DNA for the CDR3: TGTGCCAGCAGTGAAGCCTCCGGGGGTAGGGGAGCTTTCTTT.

The rearrangement uses TRBV19 and TRBJ1-4; no definite D call. The V gene lost 3 bases and the J gene lost 1 base, with 9 bases spanning the gap. From germline, CDR1 is LNHDA and CDR2 SQIVND (reference sequence). The CDR3 has 15 residues. The CDR3 DNA sequence: TGTGCCAGTAGTATTGGGAGGATAACTAATGAAAAACTGTTTTTT. This translates into CASSIGRITNEKLFF.

J is TRBJ2-3 and V is TRBV20-1; 7 bases are a match to TRBD1. The CDR3 totals 11 residues. The junction had 1 base not matched to a gene; V was cut back by 4 bases and J by 6 bases. Per germline, CDR1 DFQATT and CDR2 SNEGSKA (reference sequence). The CDR3 region is CSAKQGDTQYF. The CDR3, as DNA: TGCAGTGCTAAACAGGGGGATACGCAGTATTTT.

The genes are TRBV5-6 and TRBJ2-1; 9 bases align to TRBD2. The V gene end was trimmed by 0 bases and the J gene end by 9 bases; junction bases not matched to a gene: 4. Germline V gives CDR1 SGHDT, CDR2 YYEEEE. The CDR3 sequence is 14 residues long. CDR3 DNA sequence: TGTGCCAGCAGCTTGGGGACTAGCGCGCTTGAGCAGTTCTTC. This encodes CASSLGTSALEQFF.

A note on this clone: This sample also contains other DNA sequences that code for the same CDR3. The V call is TRBV7-9, the J call TRBJ2-2; unclear D gene. The germline V gene has CDR1 SEHNR and CDR2 FQNEAQ (reference sequence). Trimming left V 1 base short and J 2 bases short, with 2 bases between. The CDR3 spans 13 residues. CDR3: CASSLGNTGELFF. The CDR3 nucleotides are TGTGCCAGCAGCTTAGGAAACACCGGGGAGCTGTTTTTT.

The chain joins TRBV5-1 to TRBJ2-3; 15 bases map to TRBD2. Germline-derived CDR1 and CDR2 are SGHRS and YFSETQ. The CDR3 is made up of 17 amino acids. V dropped 5 bases and J dropped 2; count of bases not matched to a gene: 6. As DNA, the CDR3 is TGCGCCAGCAGGTCCGGACTAGCGGGGGGGGACACAGATACGCAGTATTTT. Amino acid sequence: CASRSGLAGGDTDTQYF.

This chain connects TRBV7-9 to TRBJ2-2, with 7 bases fitting TRBD1. Germline V gene lookup returns CDR1 SEHNR and CDR2 FQNEAQ (reference sequence). The CDR3 has 13 amino acids. With 4 bases clipped from V and 5 bases from J, the junction kept 1 base outside the gene matches. The CDR3 sequence is CASSYRGTGELFF. The CDR3 DNA reads TGTGCCAGCAGCTACAGGGGAACCGGGGAGCTGTTTTTT.

J is TRBJ2-3 and V is TRBV28; D is ambiguous. CDR3 length: 16 residues. CDR1 is MDHEN and CDR2 is SYDVKM in the germline V gene. Trimming left V 4 bases short and J 1 base short, with 15 bases between. The CDR3 sequence: CASSSPYRMGTDTQYF. CDR3 coding DNA: TGTGCCAGCAGTTCCCCTTACCGGATGGGCACAGATACGCAGTATTTT.

This chain links TRBV7-8 with TRBJ2-5, with D perhaps TRBD1 or TRBD2 (5 bases each). V dropped 5 bases and J dropped 4 bases, with 11 bases sitting between them. Germline V gene sequence: CDR1 SGHVS, CDR2 FQNEAQ. The CDR3 sequence is 13 residues long. The CDR3 protein is CASSPGTRETQYF. The CDR3 DNA reads as TGTGCCAGCAGCCCGGGGACGCGAGAGACCCAGTACTTC.

V is TRBV4-1 and J is TRBJ2-5; tentatively, D is TRBD2 (5 bases). Per germline, CDR1 MGHRA and CDR2 YSYEKL. Trimming took 0 bases from V and 5 from J, leaving 13 bases between them. There are 15 residues in the CDR3. CDR3 loop: CASSQDRDPGETQYF. The CDR3 nucleotides read TGCGCCAGCAGCCAAGATCGAGACCCGGGGGAGACCCAGTACTTC.

The chain joins TRBV19 to TRBJ1-1, with unresolved D. CDR3 size: 16 residues. Trimming shortened V by 4 bases and J by 0 bases, and 15 bases separated the two germline ends. Per germline, CDR1 LNHDA and CDR2 SQIVND (reference sequence). CDR3 amino acids: CASSTTRRDMNTEAFF. CDR3 sequence (DNA): TGTGCCAGTAGTACTACCCGACGAGACATGAACACTGAAGCTTTCTTT.

This chain joins TRBV5-1 and TRBJ1-3, with a possible D match to TRBD1 (6 bases). Trimming left V 1 base short and J 8 bases short, with 19 bases between. The V gene's germline CDR1 is SGHRS and CDR2 YFSETQ. The CDR3 contains 16 residues. CDR3 in DNA: TGCGCCAGCAGCTTGTCTACAAGAAAGGGGGTATACACCATATATTTT. As protein: CASSLSTRKGVYTIYF.

J is TRBJ2-2 and V is TRBV5-1; 11 nucleotides line up with TRBD2. The germline V gene has CDR1 SGHRS and CDR2 YFSETQ. This CDR3 comprises 16 residues. With 2 bases clipped from V and 4 bases from J, the junction kept 4 bases outside the gene matches. CDR3 bases: TGCGCCAGCAGCTTAATAGCGGGAGGGTCCACCGGGGAGCTGTTTTTT. Translating it yields CASSLIAGGSTGELFF.

The V call is TRBV15, the J call TRBJ2-1, with a weak D call TRBD2 (6 bases). Germline V gene sequence: CDR1 LNHNV, CDR2 YYDKDF (reference sequence). This CDR3 contains 17 residues. Trimming took 0 bases from V and 4 from J, leaving 16 bases between them. CDR3 amino acids: CATSRDLREARYNEQFF. The CDR3 nucleotides read TGTGCCACCAGCAGAGATCTGCGGGAAGCGAGATACAATGAGCAGTTCTTC.

The chain carries TRBV6-5 and TRBJ2-5; 9 nucleotides align to TRBD2. Germline CDR1 MNHEY, CDR2 SVGAGI. V trimming: 4 bases; J trimming: 0 bases; junction bases outside the gene matches: 3. The CDR3 has 15 residues. The CDR3 is CASSSVAGDQETQYF. The CDR3 DNA is TGTGCCAGCAGTTCCGTAGCGGGGGACCAAGAGACCCAGTACTTC.